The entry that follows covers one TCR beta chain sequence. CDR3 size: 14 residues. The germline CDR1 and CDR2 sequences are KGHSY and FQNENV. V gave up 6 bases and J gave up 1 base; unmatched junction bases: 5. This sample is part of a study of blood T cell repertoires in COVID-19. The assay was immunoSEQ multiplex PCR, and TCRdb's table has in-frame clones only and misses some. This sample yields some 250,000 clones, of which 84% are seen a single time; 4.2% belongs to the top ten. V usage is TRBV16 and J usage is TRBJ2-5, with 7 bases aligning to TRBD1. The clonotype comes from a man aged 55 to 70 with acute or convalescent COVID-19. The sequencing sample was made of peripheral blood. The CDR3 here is CASSQGQAQETQYF. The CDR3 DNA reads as TGTGCCAGCAGTCAAGGACAGGCCCAAGAGACCCAGTACTTC.